This TCR beta chain was retrieved from a study of PD-1 blockade in classical Hodgkin lymphoma. This clone was counted a single time. Germline V gene data show CDR1 as MNHEY and CDR2 as SMNVEV (reference sequence). There are 13 residues in the CDR3. Trimming cost V 5 bases and J 11 bases; bases outside gene matches: 9. TCRdb's table, derived via immunoSEQ multiplex PCR, lists solely in-frame clones and lacks some. The sample contains about 12,000 clones, approximately 84% of which appear only once. Each patient experienced a relapse that followed autologous stem cell transplantation, and brentuximab vedotin exposure varied.

Source: peripheral blood mononuclear cells (PBMCs), taken at baseline. The TCR sequence derives from a human donor with classical Hodgkin lymphoma. V is TRBV27 and J is TRBJ1-1; 9 nucleotides line up with TRBD1. The CDR3 nucleotides read TGTGCCAGCAGTCGCGGACAGGGGAAGGACGCTTTCTTT. It specifies CASSRGQGKDAFF.